This TCR beta chain was identified during a study of cytomegalovirus exposure and HLA in healthy donors. Study-wide context: Approximately 85 million unique TCRs from HLA-typed donors made up an early data release.

As for this clone: The antigen remains undetermined.

It was with 60 Vbeta and 13 Jbeta primers that the PCR ran. TCRdb's copy holds only in-frame clones and misses some; the assay was immunoSEQ multiplex PCR. This table holds over 95,000 clones, 70% to 80% found once. Points from the study as a whole: Association of a missense DCLRE1C variant with TCR beta V- and J-gene trimming was reported in a later analysis. Reportedly, HLA-A and HLA-B alleles of most subjects were accurately predicted from TCR beta.

The CDR3 runs 14 residues. Germline V gene lookup returns CDR1 SGHRS and CDR2 YFSETQ. This clonotype was obtained from a human donor in good health. The chain has TRBV5-1 and TRBJ2-5; 8 positions agree with TRBD2. The end of the DNA is better explained by TRBJ2-7, so the J call may be wrong. The sample consisted of PBMCs. The CDR3 is CASSLVGTSYEQYF. The CDR3 nucleotides read TGCGCCAGCAGTCTGGTGGGGACTAGCTACGAGCAGTACTTC.